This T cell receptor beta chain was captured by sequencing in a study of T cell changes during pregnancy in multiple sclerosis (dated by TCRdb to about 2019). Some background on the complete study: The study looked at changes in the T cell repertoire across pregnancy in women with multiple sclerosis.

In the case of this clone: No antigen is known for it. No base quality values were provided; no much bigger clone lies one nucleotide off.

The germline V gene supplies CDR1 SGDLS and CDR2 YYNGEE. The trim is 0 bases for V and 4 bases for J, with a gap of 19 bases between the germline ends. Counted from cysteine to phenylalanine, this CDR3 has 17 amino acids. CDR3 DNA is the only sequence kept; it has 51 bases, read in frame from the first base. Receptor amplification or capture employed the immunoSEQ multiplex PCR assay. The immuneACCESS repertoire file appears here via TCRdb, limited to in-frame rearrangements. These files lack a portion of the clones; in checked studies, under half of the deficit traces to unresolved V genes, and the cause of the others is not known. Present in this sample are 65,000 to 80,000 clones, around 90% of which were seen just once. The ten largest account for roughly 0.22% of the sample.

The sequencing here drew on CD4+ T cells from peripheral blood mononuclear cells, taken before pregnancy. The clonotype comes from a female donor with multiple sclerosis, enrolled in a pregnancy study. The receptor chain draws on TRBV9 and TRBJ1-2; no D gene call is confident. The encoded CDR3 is CASSVAVQAEPSYGYTF. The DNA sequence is TGTGCCAGCAGCGTAGCGGTTCAGGCAGAACCATCCTATGGCTACACCTTC. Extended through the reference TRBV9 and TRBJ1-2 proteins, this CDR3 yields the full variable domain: DSGVTQTPKHLITATGQRVTLRCSPRSGDLSVYWYQQSLDQGLQFLIQYYNGEERAKGNILERFSAQQFPDLHSELNLSSLELGDSALYFCASSVAVQAEPSYGYTFGSGTRLTVV.